The next 20 T cell receptor beta chains were all read from a single sample in a study of blood T cells in healthy people across ages. Then a second PCR, running about 7 to 11 cycles, was carried out with a sample-barcoded 5' primer and a J-beta primer mix. TCRdb reprocessed the 5' RACE reads with MiXCR, giving one entry per CDR3 protein. The repertoire includes about 510,000 distinct CDR3 sequences, roughly a quarter of them detected once, and under 4.5% sits in the top ten. Separately, the same data were catalogued under a study of T cells of mothers and their children.

The sample was blood. The receptors derive from a boy between 2 and 10 years old in good health.

A few counts support this clonotype. This chain joins TRBV6-1 and TRBJ2-2, with 8 bases identical to TRBD1. The V and J ends lost 5 bases and 0 bases, in that order; junction bases with no gene match: 8. Germline V gene lookup returns CDR1 MNHNS and CDR2 SASEGT. This CDR3 contains 17 residues. Here the CDR3 reads CASSRRPGQANTGELFF. The CDR3 coding sequence is TGTGCCAGCAGTCGCCGGCCGGGACAGGCGAACACCGGGGAGCTGTTTTTT.

This clonotype was found a few times. The V gene is TRBV6-1, the J gene TRBJ1-5; TRBD1 matches 9 bases. Germline loops: CDR1 MNHNS, CDR2 SASEGT. The length of the CDR3 is 14 residues. Germline trimming cut 5 bases from V and 6 bases from J; bases unmatched to any gene: 5. The CDR3 nucleotides are TGTGCCAGCAGTCAAGGACAGGGGAGTCAGCCCCAGCATTTT. This codes for CASSQGQGSQPQHF.

The rearrangement links TRBV30 to TRBJ2-7; D possibly matches TRBD1 or TRBD2 (5 bases each). CDR1 is GTSNPN and CDR2 is SVGIG in the germline V gene (reference sequence). Between the trimmed V and J ends, which lost 0 bases and 5 bases, there was a span of 11 bases. There are 13 residues in the CDR3. Here the CDR3 reads CAWSVGALDEQYF. The CDR3 coding sequence is TGTGCCTGGAGTGTCGGGGCTCTAGACGAGCAGTACTTC.

A few counts support this clonotype. This chain connects TRBV29-1 to TRBJ1-1; D perhaps matches TRBD1 (6 bases). The CDR3 sequence is 13 residues long. The V gene's germline CDR1 is SQVTM and CDR2 ANQGSEA. V was shortened by 6 bases and J by 4 bases, with 15 bases between the two germline ends. The CDR3 protein is CSVLRGFSTEAFF. The CDR3 region has the DNA TGCAGCGTCCTCAGGGGATTCTCCACTGAAGCTTTCTTT.

The chain links TRBV5-1 to TRBJ2-4, with TRBD1 identical over 8 bases. Germline V gives CDR1 SGHRS, CDR2 YFSETQ. V dropped 4 bases and J dropped 0; count of bases not matched to a gene: 6. This CDR3 has 16 residues. CDR3 region: CASSAGQALAKNIQYF. CDR3 nucleotides: TGCGCCAGCAGCGCGGGACAGGCATTAGCCAAAAACATTCAGTACTTC.

This clonotype has more than one count but fewer than ten. This sequence joins TRBV2 and TRBJ1-2, with 8 bases fitting TRBD1. Germline values: CDR1 SNHLY, CDR2 FYNNEI. J lost 11 bases, V lost 4 bases, and 15 bases had no gene match. The length of the CDR3 is 15 residues. CDR3 region: CASSAAGRGQQGYTF. In DNA, the CDR3 is TGTGCCAGCAGTGCGGCGGGCAGGGGGCAGCAGGGTTACACCTTC.

This sequence joins TRBV29-1 and TRBJ2-7; D could derive from TRBD1 or TRBD2 (5 bases each). V lost 3 bases and J lost 2, with 14 bases in between. This CDR3 has 14 amino acids. CDR1 SQVTM and CDR2 ANQGSEA come from the germline V gene. In DNA, the CDR3 is TGCAGCGTTGAGAGAGGGGAAGGCACCTACGAGCAGTACTTC. This codes for CSVERGEGTYEQYF.

The chain employs TRBV2 and TRBJ1-5; D is possibly TRBD1 (5 bases). The germline V gene has CDR1 SNHLY and CDR2 FYNNEI. The CDR3 runs 15 residues. The V end lost 7 bases, the J end lost 6 bases, and 19 bases lay between the germline ends. For the CDR3, the DNA is TGTGCCAGCAAGTGGGATCGGGACCGGGTTCAGCCCCAGCATTTT. Its translation: CASKWDRDRVQPQHF.

Of note for this clonotype: The germline gene is not matched at one end of the junction; a read error may be the cause. The rearrangement joins TRBV20-1 to TRBJ2-2; no firm D call. Germline assignment: CDR1 DFQATT and CDR2 SNEGSKA (reference sequence). The CDR3 is 15 residues long. CDR3 sequence (DNA): TGCAGTGTTAGAGATGGGAAGGGCGGAACCGGGGAGCTGTTTTTT. Translation gives CSVRDGKGGTGELFF.

This clonotype was seen a few times. The chain couples TRBV12-3 or TRBV12-4 to TRBJ2-3, with D possibly TRBD2 on 5 matching bases. V was cut by 1 base and J by 2 bases, with 13 bases left in between. CDR3 size: 16 residues. The CDR3 here is CASSLGESGNTDTQYF. For the CDR3, the DNA is TGTGCCAGCAGTTTAGGGGAATCGGGGAACACAGATACGCAGTATTTT.

This chain uses TRBV5-1 with TRBJ2-1; possibly TRBD2 for D (5 bases). The germline CDR1 and CDR2 sequences are SGHRS and YFSETQ. The CDR3 covers 16 residues. V was trimmed by 0 bases and J by 1 base, leaving 11 bases between them. The CDR3, as DNA: TGCGCCAGCAGCTTGGCCGCTAGCTTTTCCTACAATGAGCAGTTCTTC. It codes for CASSLAASFSYNEQFF.

The chain couples TRBV20-1 to TRBJ2-5, with D perhaps TRBD2 (6 bases). V shed 6 bases and J shed 0 bases, with 17 bases lying between them. The CDR3 sequence is 15 residues long. Germline V gene lookup returns CDR1 DFQATT and CDR2 SNEGSKA (reference sequence). The CDR3 nucleotides are TGCAGTGCCCACCTAATCGGGAGAAACCAAGAGACCCAGTACTTC. It codes for CSAHLIGRNQETQYF.

The V gene is TRBV20-1, the J gene TRBJ2-3; 7 positions match TRBD2. After removal of 0 bases from V and 1 base from J, the junction contained 22 bases not matched to a gene. This CDR3 contains 21 residues. Germline V gene lookup returns CDR1 DFQATT and CDR2 SNEGSKA (reference sequence). The CDR3 is CSARDHLQEVSAGARTDTQYF. As DNA, the CDR3 is TGCAGTGCTAGAGACCATCTTCAAGAGGTTTCTGCGGGAGCCCGCACAGATACGCAGTATTTT.

V is TRBV11-2 and J is TRBJ1-2; 9 nucleotides match TRBD1. V lost 0 bases, J lost 2 bases, and 1 base stayed unmatched. Looked up from germline, CDR1 is SGHAT and CDR2 is FQNNGV. This CDR3 contains 15 residues. The CDR3 spells CASSLEGQGNYGYTF. The CDR3 nucleotides are TGTGCCAGCAGCTTAGAGGGACAGGGAAACTATGGCTACACCTTC.

The chain couples TRBV27 to TRBJ1-4; possibly TRBD1 for D (6 bases). In germline, CDR1 is MNHEY, CDR2 SMNVEV (reference sequence). The CDR3 is 13 residues long. The V and J ends lost 8 bases and 4 bases respectively, with 11 bases between them. The DNA of the CDR3 is TGTGCCAGCGCGGGGACACTTAATGAAAAACTGTTTTTT. Amino acid sequence: CASAGTLNEKLFF.

This clonotype was found a few times. The junction departs from the called germline gene at one end, perhaps through a read error. The V and J genes are TRBV3-1 and TRBJ2-1; 7 nucleotides align to TRBD2. CDR3 length: 13 residues. Germline CDR1 and CDR2: LGHDT and YNNKEL (reference sequence). The chain's CDR3 is CASSQDGGGDQLF. The CDR3 DNA sequence: TGTGCCAGCAGCCAAGATGGGGGGGGTGATCAGCTCTTC.

The rearrangement links TRBV2 to TRBJ2-4; D call uncertain. Trimming cost V 6 bases and J 7 bases, with 13 bases left between them. CDR3 length: 13 residues. Per germline, CDR1 SNHLY and CDR2 FYNNEI. The CDR3 coding sequence is TGTGCCAGCAGGATGGGGTTGGTCAACATTCAGTACTTC. Translating gives CASRMGLVNIQYF.

This clonotype was picked up a small number of times. The V call is TRBV30, the J call TRBJ2-2; 9 bases align to TRBD1. V lost 3 bases, J lost 6 bases, and 11 bases stayed unmatched. Germline assignment: CDR1 GTSNPN and CDR2 SVGIG (reference sequence). The length of the CDR3 is 16 residues. CDR3: CAWRVTGTGRSGELFF. The CDR3 DNA sequence: TGTGCCTGGAGAGTAACCGGGACAGGGCGCTCCGGGGAGCTGTTTTTT.

There are a few counts of this clonotype. The chain combines TRBV7-2 with TRBJ2-5, with D uncertain. The germline CDR1 and CDR2 sequences are SGHTA and FQGNSA. V was clipped by 5 bases and J by 5 bases, with 12 bases between them. CDR3 size: 13 residues. The CDR3 region is CASSASPGETQYF. In nucleotides, the CDR3 is TGTGCCAGCAGCGCCAGTCCCGGCGAGACCCAGTACTTC.

This clonotype was observed a few times. The chain employs TRBV19 and TRBJ2-5; TRBD2 agrees at 11 bases. Germline assignment: CDR1 LNHDA and CDR2 SQIVND (reference sequence). Trimming took 7 bases from V and 2 from J; bases not matched to a gene: 6. The CDR3 loop spans 15 amino acids. The CDR3 DNA is TGTGCCAGTAAATCTAGCGGGGGGCCACAAGAGACCCAGTACTTC. Its translation is CASKSSGGPQETQYF.